This T cell receptor (beta chain) appears in the sequencing data of a study of identical twins. Findings of the study overall: A partial confounding effect on zero-insertion analyses could come from invariant MAIT and iNKT cells. A lower insertion count was a feature of abundant cord blood beta clonotypes, with no such feature in memory repertoires.

This CDR3 has 14 amino acids. Germline V CDR1 and CDR2: LGHDT, YNNKEL (reference sequence). Deletions cut 4 bases from V and 8 bases from J, with 15 bases between. The authors used template switching to add a universal primer site and gave cDNA unique molecular identifiers. TCRdb re-called the 5' RACE reads through MiXCR, storing one row per CDR3 protein. The repertoire consists of 1.5 million to 2 million distinct CDR3 sequences, with 32% occurring once and the leading ten covering less than 0.35%. On this clonotype: Its antigen is undetermined.

The V gene is TRBV3-1, the J gene TRBJ2-4; either TRBD1 or TRBD2 may supply D (5 bases each). The sample comprised cord blood. This receptor was obtained from a newborn girl in good health. The chain's CDR3 is CASSPRDPADIQYF. The CDR3 DNA follows: TGTGCCAGCAGCCCCCGGGACCCAGCTGACATTCAGTACTTC. Combining the CDR3 with reference TRBV3-1 and TRBJ2-4 gives the whole variable domain DTAVSQTPKYLVTQMGNDKSIKCEQNLGHDTMYWYKQDSKKFLKIMFSYNNKELIINETVPNRFSPKSPDKAHLNLHINSLELGDSAVYFCASSPRDPADIQYFGAGTRLSVL.